This TCR beta chain was profiled in a study of cytomegalovirus exposure and HLA in healthy donors. With 60 Vbeta and 13 Jbeta primers, the PCR was carried out. Only in-frame clones appear in the TCRdb table, and some are missing; sequencing was by immunoSEQ multiplex PCR. The table for this sample gives 35,000 to 45,000 clones. Looked up from germline, CDR1 is MNHEY and CDR2 is SVGAGI. The CDR3 has 15 amino acids. V was clipped by 11 bases and J by 2 bases; unmatched bases: 13. The sequence derives from a human donor in good health. The J gene is TRBJ2-3, the V gene TRBV6-5; TRBD2 matches at 7 bases. Material for sequencing was PBMCs. CDR3 sequence reads: CAASLASGSTDTQYF. CDR3 coding DNA: TGTGCCGCAAGCCTTGCTAGCGGATCCACAGATACGCAGTATTTT.